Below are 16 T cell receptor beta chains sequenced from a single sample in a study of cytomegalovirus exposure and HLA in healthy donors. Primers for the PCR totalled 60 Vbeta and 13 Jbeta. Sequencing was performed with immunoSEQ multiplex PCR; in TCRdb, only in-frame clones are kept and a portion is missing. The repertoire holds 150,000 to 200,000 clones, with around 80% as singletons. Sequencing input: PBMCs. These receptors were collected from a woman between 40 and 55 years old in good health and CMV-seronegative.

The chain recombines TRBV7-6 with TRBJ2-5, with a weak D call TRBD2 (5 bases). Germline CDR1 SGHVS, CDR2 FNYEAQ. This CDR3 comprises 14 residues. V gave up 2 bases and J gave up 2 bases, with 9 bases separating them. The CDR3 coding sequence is TGTGCCAGCAGCTTATCGCGCGGGCAAGAGACCCAGTACTTC. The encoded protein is CASSLSRGQETQYF.

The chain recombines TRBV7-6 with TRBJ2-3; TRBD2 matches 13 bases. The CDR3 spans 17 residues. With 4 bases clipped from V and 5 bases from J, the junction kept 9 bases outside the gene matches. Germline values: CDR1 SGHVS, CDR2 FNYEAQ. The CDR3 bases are TGTGCCAGCAGCTCGTCCGGACTAGCGGGAGAAGAAGATACGCAGTATTTT. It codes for CASSSSGLAGEEDTQYF. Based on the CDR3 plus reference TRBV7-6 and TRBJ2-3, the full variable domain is GAGVSQSPRYKVTKRGQDVALRCDPISGHVSLYWYRQALGQGPEFLTYFNYEAQQDKSGLPNDRFSAERPEGSISTLTIQRTEQRDSAMYRCASSSSGLAGEEDTQYFGPGTRLTVL.

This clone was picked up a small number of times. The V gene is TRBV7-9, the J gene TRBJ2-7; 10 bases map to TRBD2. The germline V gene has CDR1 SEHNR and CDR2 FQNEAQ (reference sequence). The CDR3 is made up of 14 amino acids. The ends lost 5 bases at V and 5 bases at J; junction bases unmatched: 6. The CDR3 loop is CASSGASGSHEQYV. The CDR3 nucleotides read TGTGCCAGCAGCGGGGCTAGCGGGAGCCACGAGCAGTACGTC.

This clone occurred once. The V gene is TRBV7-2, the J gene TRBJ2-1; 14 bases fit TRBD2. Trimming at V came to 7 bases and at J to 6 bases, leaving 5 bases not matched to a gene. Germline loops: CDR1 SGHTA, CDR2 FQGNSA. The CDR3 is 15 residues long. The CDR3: CASTAGTSGSNEQFF. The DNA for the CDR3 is TGTGCCAGCACAGCCGGGACTAGCGGGAGCAATGAGCAGTTCTTC.

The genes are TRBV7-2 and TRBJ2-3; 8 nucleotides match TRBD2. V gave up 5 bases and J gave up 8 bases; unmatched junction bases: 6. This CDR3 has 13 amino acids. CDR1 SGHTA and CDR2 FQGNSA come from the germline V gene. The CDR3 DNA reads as TGTGCCAGCAGCGGACTCGGGGGGGGTACGCAGTATTTT. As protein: CASSGLGGGTQYF.

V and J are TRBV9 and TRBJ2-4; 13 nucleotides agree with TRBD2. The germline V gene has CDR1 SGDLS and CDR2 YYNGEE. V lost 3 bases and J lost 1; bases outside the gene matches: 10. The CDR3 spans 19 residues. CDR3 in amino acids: CASSDPTSGRREAKNIQYF. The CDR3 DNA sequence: TGTGCCAGCAGCGACCCGACTAGCGGGAGGAGGGAGGCCAAAAACATTCAGTACTTC.

The CDR3 coding sequence is TGTGCCAGCAGTACAGGGAGGGCTGAAAAACTGTTTTTT. Protein product: CASSTGRAEKLFF. The chain uses TRBV6-1 and TRBJ1-4, with D tentatively TRBD1 (6 bases). The germline CDR1 and CDR2 sequences are MNHNS and SASEGT. The CDR3 covers 13 residues. The ends were cut back, 5 bases at V and 7 bases at J, with 11 bases in the middle.

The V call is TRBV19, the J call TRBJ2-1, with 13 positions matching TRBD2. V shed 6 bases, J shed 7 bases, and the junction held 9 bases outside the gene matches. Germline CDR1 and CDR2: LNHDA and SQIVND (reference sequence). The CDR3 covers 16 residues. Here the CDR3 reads CASRTAGLAGKNEQFF. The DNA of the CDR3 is TGTGCCAGTAGGACAGCGGGACTAGCGGGAAAGAATGAGCAGTTCTTC.

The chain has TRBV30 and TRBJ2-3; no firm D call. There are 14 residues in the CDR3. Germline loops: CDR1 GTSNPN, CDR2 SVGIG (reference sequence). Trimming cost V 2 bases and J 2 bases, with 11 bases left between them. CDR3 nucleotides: TGTGCCTGGAGTAAGACACTCACCACAGATACGCAGTATTTT. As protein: CAWSKTLTTDTQYF. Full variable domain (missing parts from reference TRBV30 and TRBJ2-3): SQTIHQWPATLVQPVGSPLSLECTVEGTSNPNLYWYRQAAGRGLQLLFYSVGIGQISSEVPQNLSASRPQDRQFILSSKKLLLSDSGFYLCAWSKTLTTDTQYFGPGTRLTVL.

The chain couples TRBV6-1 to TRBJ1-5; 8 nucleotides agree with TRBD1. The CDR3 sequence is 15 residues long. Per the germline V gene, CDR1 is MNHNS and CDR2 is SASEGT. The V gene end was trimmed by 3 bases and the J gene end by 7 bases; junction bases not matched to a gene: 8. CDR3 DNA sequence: TGTGCCAGCAGTGAGCCAGGGGGCGCTCGGCAGCCCCAGCATTTT. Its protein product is CASSEPGGARQPQHF.

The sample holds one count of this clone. CDR3 sequence: CASSYGTEYSGNTIYF. DNA of the CDR3: TGTGCCAGCAGTTACGGGACAGAATACTCTGGAAACACCATATATTTT. The chain combines TRBV6-5 with TRBJ1-3, with 7 bases aligning to TRBD1. The length of the CDR3 is 16 residues. V lost 2 bases to trimming and J lost 0 bases; unmatched junction nucleotides: 4. Germline V lookup: CDR1 MNHEY, CDR2 SVGAGI.

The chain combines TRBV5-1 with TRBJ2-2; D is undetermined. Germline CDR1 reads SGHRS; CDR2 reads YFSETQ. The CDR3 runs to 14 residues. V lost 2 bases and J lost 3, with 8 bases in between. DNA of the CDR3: TGCGCCAGCAGCTTTAGCAGTGACACCGGGGAGCTGTTTTTT. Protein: CASSFSSDTGELFF.

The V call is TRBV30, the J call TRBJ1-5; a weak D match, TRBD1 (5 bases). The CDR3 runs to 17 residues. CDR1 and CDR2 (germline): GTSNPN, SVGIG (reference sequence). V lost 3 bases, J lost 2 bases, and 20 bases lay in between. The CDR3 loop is CAWSIGQGVYGNQPQHF. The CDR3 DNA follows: TGTGCCTGGAGCATAGGTCAGGGCGTCTATGGCAATCAGCCCCAGCATTTT.

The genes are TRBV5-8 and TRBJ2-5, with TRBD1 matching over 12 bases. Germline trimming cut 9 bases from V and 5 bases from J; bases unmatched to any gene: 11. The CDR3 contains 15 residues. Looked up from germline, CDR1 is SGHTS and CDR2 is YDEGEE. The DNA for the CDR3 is TGTGCCACCAAGGGACAGGGGGCGCCTGTGGAGACCCAGTACTTC. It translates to CATKGQGAPVETQYF.

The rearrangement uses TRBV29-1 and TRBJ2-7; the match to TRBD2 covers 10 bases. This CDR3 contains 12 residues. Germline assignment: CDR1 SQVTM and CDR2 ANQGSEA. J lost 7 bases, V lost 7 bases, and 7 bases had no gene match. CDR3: CSGCLAGGEQYF. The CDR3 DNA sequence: TGCAGCGGTTGCTTAGCGGGGGGTGAGCAGTACTTC.

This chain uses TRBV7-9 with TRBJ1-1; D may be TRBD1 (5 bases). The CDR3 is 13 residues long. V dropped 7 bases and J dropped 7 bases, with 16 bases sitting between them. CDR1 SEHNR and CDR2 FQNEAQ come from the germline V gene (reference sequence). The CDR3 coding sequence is TGTGCCAGCAAACCCGGGGGGTGGGGTGAAGCTTTCTTT. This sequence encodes CASKPGGWGEAFF.